This is a list of T cell receptor beta chains from one sample in a study of blood T cell repertoires in COVID-19. The table came from immunoSEQ multiplex PCR; TCRdb's copy has only in-frame clones and leaves some out. Seen here are about 160,000 clones, approximately 80% observed once, and the top ten hold approximately 7%. Sequencing used peripheral blood. The origin of the receptors is a woman between 40 and 55 years old with COVID-19, enrolled during active disease. The CDR3 runs from the conserved cysteine through the conserved F or W. The D gene is left open where the match is weak. Not all rows give a size; the values are once, few, many and, for expanded clones, a class.

J: TRBJ1-5
V: TRBV24-1
D: TRBD1
size: NA
CDR3: CATSDHGTGNQPQHF
DNA: TGTGCCACCAGTGACCATGGGACAGGGAATCAGCCCCAGCATTTT

J: TRBJ1-2
V: TRBV9
D: NA
size: NA
CDR3: CASSAAQGHGYTF
DNA: TGTGCCAGCAGCGCCGCACAGGGTCATGGCTACACCTTC

J: TRBJ1-2
V: TRBV2
D: TRBD1
size: NA
CDR3: CASSGDRTSWGYTF
DNA: TGTGCCAGCTCGGGGGACAGAACCTCTTGGGGCTACACCTTC

J: TRBJ2-7
V: TRBV4-1
D: NA
size: NA
CDR3: CASSQGLSNYEQYF
DNA: TGCGCCAGCAGCCAAGGGCTTTCGAACTACGAGCAGTACTTC

J: TRBJ1-1
V: TRBV6-5
D: NA
size: NA
CDR3: CASSRLTEAFF
DNA: TGTGCCAGCAGCCGACTGACTGAAGCTTTCTTT

J: TRBJ1-5
V: TRBV12-3/TRBV12-4
D: NA
size: NA
CDR3: CASSQRGYQPQHF
DNA: TGTGCCAGCAGCCAGAGAGGGTATCAGCCCCAGCATTTT

J: TRBJ2-7
V: TRBV28
D: NA
size: NA
CDR3: CASTLPGPRGAKEQYF
DNA: TGTGCCAGCACCTTACCGGGACCCAGGGGGGCGAAAGAGCAGTACTTC

J: TRBJ1-1
V: TRBV19
D: NA
size: once
CDR3: CASSLPGLKNTEAFF
DNA: TGTGCCAGTAGTTTGCCGGGACTCAAGAACACTGAAGCTTTCTTT

J: TRBJ2-7
V: TRBV28
D: NA
size: NA
CDR3: CASSPQGTGEQYF
DNA: TGTGCCAGCAGTCCGCAGGGGACCGGCGAGCAGTACTTC

J: TRBJ1-1
V: TRBV10-1
D: NA
size: NA
CDR3: CASSGSGTEAFF
DNA: TGCGCCAGCAGTGGAAGCGGCACTGAAGCTTTCTTT

J: TRBJ2-2
V: TRBV11-3
D: NA
size: NA
CDR3: CASSLQGSGELFF
DNA: TGTGCCAGCAGCTTACAGGGGTCCGGGGAGCTGTTTTTT

J: TRBJ2-7
V: TRBV12-3/TRBV12-4
D: NA
size: NA
CDR3: CASTTTSYEQYF
DNA: TGTGCCAGCACGACTACCTCCTACGAGCAGTACTTC

J: TRBJ2-5
V: TRBV7-7
D: TRBD2
size: NA
CDR3: CASSRLAEYQETQYF
DNA: TGTGCTAGCAGCAGACTAGCGGAGTACCAAGAGACCCAGTACTTC

J: TRBJ1-5
V: TRBV19
D: TRBD1
size: NA
CDR3: CASRTGGKGNQPQHF
DNA: TGTGCCAGTAGGACAGGGGGCAAGGGCAATCAGCCCCAGCATTTT

J: TRBJ2-5
V: TRBV11-2
D: NA
size: NA
CDR3: CASSRSGGAQETQYF
DNA: TGTGCCAGCAGCCGAAGCGGAGGAGCCCAAGAGACCCAGTACTTC

J: TRBJ2-1
V: TRBV12-3/TRBV12-4
D: NA
size: NA
CDR3: CASSWAEYNEQFF
DNA: TGTGCCAGCAGTTGGGCAGAGTACAATGAGCAGTTCTTC